These 8 T cell receptor beta chains came from one sample sequenced in a study of blood T cell repertoires in COVID-19. Repertoires were generated with immunoSEQ multiplex PCR, while TCRdb's copy carries only in-frame clones and drops some. Of about 320,000 clones in the sample, 89% were seen once. The sample consisted of PBMCs or T cells enriched from blood (not recorded which). These receptors were taken from a man in his sixties who had recovered from COVID-19.

This chain uses TRBV7-2 with TRBJ1-6; 9 bases line up with TRBD1. Germline CDR1 SGHTA, CDR2 FQGNSA. The V gene end was trimmed by 1 base and the J gene end by 6 bases; junction bases not matched to a gene: 10. The length of the CDR3 is 18 residues. CDR3 amino acids: CASSLGVGGTGINSPLHF. In nucleotides, the CDR3 is TGTGCCAGCAGCTTAGGTGTAGGGGGGACAGGGATTAATTCACCCCTCCACTTT.

This chain links TRBV5-1 with TRBJ2-5; perhaps TRBD1 as D (6 bases). The germline V and J ends were trimmed by 4 bases and 0 bases, with 13 bases remaining between them. This CDR3 region has 15 residues. Germline lookup yields CDR1 SGHRS and CDR2 YFSETQ. CDR3 sequence: CASSVNTGYQETQYF. The CDR3 nucleotides read TGCGCCAGCAGCGTGAACACAGGGTACCAAGAGACCCAGTACTTC.

The V gene is TRBV5-1, the J gene TRBJ2-2, with D unclear. The length of the CDR3 is 14 residues. The V gene's germline CDR1 is SGHRS and CDR2 YFSETQ. V was pared by 1 base and J by 1 base, with 5 bases between. Written as DNA, the CDR3 is TGCGCCAGCAGCTTGTTGCGGAACACCGGGGAGCTGTTTTTT. It yields the protein CASSLLRNTGELFF.

The sample holds one count of this clone. The chain links TRBV3-1 (or the pseudogene TRBV3-2) to TRBJ1-1, with 8 nucleotides matching TRBD1. This CDR3 is built from 16 residues. Germline V gene lookup returns CDR1 LGHDT and CDR2 YNNKEL (reference sequence). The J segment lost 4 bases and the V segment lost 0 bases, leaving 7 bases of the junction unmatched. CDR3 residues: CASSQDRDRMFTEAFF. The CDR3 bases are TGTGCCAGCAGCCAAGATCGGGACAGGATGTTCACTGAAGCTTTCTTT.

The V gene is TRBV18, the J gene TRBJ1-4; weak D call: TRBD1 (6 bases). Germline values: CDR1 KGHSH, CDR2 LQKENI. The CDR3 has 15 residues. V was clipped by 6 bases and J by 3 bases, with 14 bases between them. The CDR3 nucleotides read TGTGCCAGCTCCCCAGGACAGCACCCTAATGAAAAACTGTTTTTT. Its protein is CASSPGQHPNEKLFF.

This clone has just one count. The chain carries TRBV27 and TRBJ1-1; TRBD1 aligns across 9 bases. The germline gives CDR1 MNHEY, CDR2 SMNVEV (reference sequence). With V trimmed by 6 bases and J by 9 bases, 14 bases remained unmatched. This CDR3 comprises 15 residues. The CDR3 sequence: CASREPAGTGKKAFF. The CDR3 coding sequence is TGTGCCAGCAGAGAACCAGCCGGGACAGGGAAAAAAGCTTTCTTT.

This clone was recorded a few times. This CDR3 is CASSRSAGGSSYEQYF. As DNA, the CDR3 is TGTGCCAGTAGTAGGAGTGCGGGGGGAAGCTCCTACGAGCAGTACTTC. The chain uses TRBV19 and TRBJ2-7; the match to TRBD2 covers 8 bases. Trimming at V came to 4 bases and at J to 0 bases, leaving 8 bases not matched to a gene. Germline CDR1 is LNHDA and CDR2 is SQIVND (reference sequence). CDR3 length equals 16 residues.

V and J are TRBV21-1 and TRBJ1-5; the table's D call, TRBD1, was not checked against the DNA. TRBV21-1 has pseudogene status. This CDR3 is built from 17 residues. The CDR3 DNA reads TGTGCCAGCAGCAAAGCTCTAAGGGGACACCCTCTTCAGCCCCAGCATTTT. It translates to CASSKALRGHPLQPQHF.